What follows are 25 T cell receptor beta chains derived from one specimen sequenced in a study of OX40 agonist ivuxolimab in advanced cancers. Only in-frame clones appear in the TCRdb table, and some are missing; sequencing was by immunoSEQ multiplex PCR. Of tens of thousands of clones in the sample, less than 90% were seen once. Sequenced here: CD4+ or CD8+ T cells sorted from blood, sampled in a trial of the OX40 agonist ivuxolimab. These receptors originate from an adult with an advanced solid tumor such as melanoma, head and neck, liver or kidney cancer.

CDR3 bases: TGTGCCAGCAGTGAACTGTCGAATAGCAATCAGCCCCAGCATTTT. The encoded protein is CASSELSNSNQPQHF. The gene calls are TRBV25-1 and TRBJ1-5; D uncertain. Trimming pared 2 bases from V and 0 bases from J, leaving 8 bases between. This CDR3 region has 15 residues. Germline CDR1 reads MGHDK; CDR2 reads SYGVNS.

The rearrangement links TRBV7-3 to TRBJ2-1; no clear D. Trimming removed 0 bases from V and 7 bases from J, with 7 bases in between. Germline lookup yields CDR1 SGHTA and CDR2 FQGTGA. The CDR3 runs to 13 residues. The CDR3 protein is CASSLTRENEQFF. For the CDR3, the DNA is TGTGCCAGCAGCTTAACGCGAGAGAATGAGCAGTTCTTC.

The V gene is TRBV6-1, the J gene TRBJ2-3; D gene uncertain. In germline, CDR1 is MNHNS, CDR2 SASEGT. Deletions cut 11 bases from V and 1 base from J, with 10 bases between. This CDR3 has 12 residues. In DNA form, the CDR3 reads TGTGCCGTTTTGTTTGGCACAGATACGCAGTATTTT. Residues: CAVLFGTDTQYF.

The chain recombines TRBV29-1 with TRBJ2-3, with 11 bases that match TRBD2. The germline gives CDR1 SQVTM, CDR2 ANQGSEA. CDR3 size: 13 residues. The trim removed 7 bases at V and 4 bases at J, leaving 4 bases unmatched. CDR3 nucleotides: TGCAGCGCGACTAGCGGGGATCCAGATACGCAGTATTTT. This sequence encodes CSATSGDPDTQYF.

The rearrangement links TRBV7-6 to TRBJ2-2; TRBD1 agrees at 7 bases. V gave up 5 bases and J gave up 8 bases; unmatched junction bases: 17. This CDR3 contains 17 residues. Germline CDR1 and CDR2: SGHVS and FNYEAQ. The CDR3 sequence: CASSLRQGLGVVGELFF. The CDR3 DNA is TGTGCCAGCAGCCTGAGACAGGGCTTGGGAGTCGTGGGGGAGCTGTTTTTT.

Here the CDR3 reads CASKLNNEQFF. The DNA of the CDR3 is TGTGCCAGCAAGCTGAACAATGAGCAGTTCTTC. The chain uses TRBV6-1 and TRBJ2-1; unclear D gene. V lost 7 bases to trimming and J lost 5 bases, with 6 bases between them. The CDR3 extends over 11 amino acids. CDR1 is MNHNS, CDR2 SASEGT, per germline.

This clone is a singleton in its sample. The chain has TRBV28 and TRBJ1-6; no firm D call. Germline V CDR1 and CDR2: MDHEN, SYDVKM. Trimming removed 6 bases from V and 10 bases from J, with 10 bases in between. The CDR3 length is 12 residues. The CDR3: CASSLPNSPLHF. CDR3 DNA sequence: TGTGCCAGCAGCCTGCCTAACTCACCCCTCCACTTT.

The V and J genes are TRBV29-1 and TRBJ1-3, with 7 nucleotides matching TRBD1. The CDR3 is 14 amino acids. Looked up from germline, CDR1 is SQVTM and CDR2 is ANQGSEA. V was clipped by 6 bases and J by 0 bases; unmatched bases: 5. Here the CDR3 reads CSVQQGNSGNTIYF. CDR3 bases: TGCAGCGTCCAACAGGGGAACTCTGGAAACACCATATATTTT.

V usage is TRBV2 and J usage is TRBJ1-1; D perhaps matches TRBD1 (6 bases). The CDR3 has 15 residues. Per germline, CDR1 SNHLY and CDR2 FYNNEI. V was trimmed by 6 bases and J by 4 bases, leaving 18 bases between them. Here the CDR3 reads CASRLTGLEGTEAFF. The CDR3 DNA is TGTGCCAGCAGGTTGACAGGACTAGAGGGCACTGAAGCTTTCTTT. The full variable domain, with the rest looked up from reference TRBV2 and TRBJ1-1, is EPEVTQTPSHQVTQMGQEVILRCVPISNHLYFYWYRQILGQKVEFLVSFYNNEISEKSEIFDDQFSVERPDGSNFTLKIRSTKLEDSAMYFCASRLTGLEGTEAFFGQGTRLTVV.

The gene calls are TRBV4-2 and TRBJ2-5; the D is unclear. The germline V gene encodes CDR1 LGHNA and CDR2 YNFKEQ. The CDR3 totals 13 residues. Between the trimmed V and J ends, which lost 0 bases and 4 bases, there was a span of 6 bases. CDR3 protein: CASSQERTETQYF. CDR3 bases: TGTGCCAGCAGCCAAGAACGTACAGAGACCCAGTACTTC.

The genes are TRBV28 and TRBJ1-1; no reliable D call. CDR1 and CDR2 from the germline V gene are MDHEN and SYDVKM. The CDR3 sequence is 11 residues long. Trimming took off 0 bases at V and 11 bases at J, with 7 bases between the two ends. The CDR3 nucleotides read TGTGCCAGCAGTTTATGGGAGCGGGCTTTCTTT. It is translated as CASSLWERAFF.

The chain links TRBV7-9 to TRBJ1-6; D perhaps matches TRBD1 (5 bases). This CDR3 has 15 residues. CDR1 SEHNR and CDR2 FQNEAQ come from the germline V gene (reference sequence). V gave up 5 bases and J gave up 7 bases, with 15 bases separating them. The CDR3: CASSATVTDNSPLHF. The DNA for the CDR3 is TGTGCCAGCAGCGCGACAGTTACTGACAATTCACCCCTCCACTTT.

The chain recombines TRBV2 with TRBJ2-5; D may be TRBD1 (6 bases). The closer fit of TRBJ2-7 to the DNA end suggests the J call may be wrong. The germline CDR1 and CDR2 sequences are SNHLY and FYNNEI. The CDR3 totals 12 residues. CDR3 coding DNA: TGTGCCAGCGGACAGTGGGTTTACGAGCAGTACTTC. The encoded protein is CASGQWVYEQYF.

The chain carries TRBV6-5 and TRBJ2-7; 12 bases fit TRBD2. There are 15 residues in the CDR3. The V gene end was trimmed by 6 bases and the J gene end by 4 bases; junction bases not matched to a gene: 7. Germline CDR1 reads MNHEY; CDR2 reads SVGAGI. The CDR3 region is CASRRLAGVGYEQYF. In DNA, the CDR3 is TGTGCCAGCAGAAGACTAGCGGGAGTGGGGTACGAGCAGTACTTC.

This clone was detected once. The CDR3 DNA is TGTGCCAGCACCTTAACAGTGGGACAGGGGACCTATGGCTACACCTTC. It yields the protein CASTLTVGQGTYGYTF. This chain links TRBV16 with TRBJ1-2; 10 bases are a match to TRBD1. The V segment lost 7 bases and the J segment 4 bases; nucleotides outside the gene matches: 12. CDR3 length: 16 amino acids. The germline V gene encodes CDR1 KGHSY and CDR2 FQNENV.

The gene calls are TRBV7-9 and TRBJ2-2; D perhaps matches TRBD1 (5 bases). Trimming shortened V by 1 base and J by 4 bases, and 10 bases separated the two germline ends. The V gene's germline CDR1 is SEHNR and CDR2 FQNEAQ (reference sequence). The CDR3 contains 15 residues. The CDR3 sequence: CASSLGGRVTGELFF. CDR3 nucleotide sequence: TGTGCCAGCAGCTTAGGAGGCAGGGTCACCGGGGAGCTGTTTTTT.

The chain links TRBV7-2 to TRBJ1-5; D call uncertain. CDR1 and CDR2 (germline): SGHTA, FQGNSA. Trimming shortened V by 1 base and J by 0 bases, and 4 bases separated the two germline ends. The CDR3 runs to 14 residues. The CDR3 loop is CASSLGISNQPQHF. CDR3 coding DNA: TGTGCCAGCAGCTTAGGTATTAGCAATCAGCCCCAGCATTTT.

This clone was counted a few times. The chain recombines TRBV9 with TRBJ2-2, with 13 bases identical to TRBD2. Germline values: CDR1 SGDLS, CDR2 YYNGEE. The CDR3 spans 16 residues. V lost 0 bases, J lost 7 bases, and 3 bases stayed unmatched. The CDR3 region has the DNA TGTGCCAGCAGCGTAGGACTAGCGGGAGGTTTCGGGGAGCTGTTTTTT. Protein: CASSVGLAGGFGELFF.

The rearrangement uses TRBV19 and TRBJ2-2; D remains ambiguous. Between the trimmed V and J ends, which lost 5 bases and 6 bases, there was a span of 22 bases. The CDR3 loop spans 17 amino acids. CDR1 and CDR2 (germline): LNHDA, SQIVND (reference sequence). CDR3 region: CASSDSRRVAFSGELFF. The CDR3 bases are TGTGCCAGTAGTGACTCCCGCCGGGTGGCTTTCTCCGGGGAGCTGTTTTTT. The variable domain in full, completed from reference TRBV19 and TRBJ2-2, reads DGGITQSPKYLFRKEGQNVTLSCEQNLNHDAMYWYRQDPGQGLRLIYYSQIVNDFQKGDIAEGYSVSREKKESFPLTVTSAQKNPTAFYLCASSDSRRVAFSGELFFGEGSRLTVL.

V gene TRBV7-9 combines with J gene TRBJ2-1, with 10 bases that match TRBD1. The CDR3 runs to 14 residues. CDR1 and CDR2 (germline): SEHNR, FQNEAQ (reference sequence). Losses at the gene ends were 5 bases for V and 4 bases for J; bases not matched to a gene: 2. The CDR3 nucleotides read TGTGCCAGCAGCCGGGGACAGGGGTACAATGAGCAGTTCTTC. Translated, it gives CASSRGQGYNEQFF.

This chain uses TRBV27 with TRBJ1-4; D ambiguous. Deletions cut 2 bases from V and 3 bases from J, with 7 bases between. This CDR3 is built from 14 residues. The germline CDR1 and CDR2 sequences are MNHEY and SMNVEV (reference sequence). The CDR3 here is CASSLEGPNEKLFF. Written as DNA, the CDR3 is TGTGCCAGCAGTTTAGAGGGCCCTAATGAAAAACTGTTTTTT.

This chain links TRBV9 with TRBJ2-7; no definite D call. The length of the CDR3 is 14 residues. V lost 3 bases to trimming and J lost 2 bases, with 12 bases between them. Germline V gene lookup returns CDR1 SGDLS and CDR2 YYNGEE. The CDR3 here is CASSGPRVPYEQYF. CDR3 DNA sequence: TGTGCCAGCAGCGGACCCCGGGTTCCCTACGAGCAGTACTTC.

This clone turned up a few times. The chain couples TRBV5-4 to TRBJ1-2, with a weak D call TRBD1 (6 bases). V was pared by 5 bases and J by 6 bases, with 20 bases between. The CDR3 runs to 15 residues. CDR1 and CDR2 (germline): SGHNT, YYREEE (reference sequence). This CDR3 is CASSSYFRGDHGYTF. CDR3 coding DNA: TGTGCCAGCAGTTCCTACTTCAGGGGTGACCATGGCTACACCTTC.

This chain uses TRBV5-1 with TRBJ2-3; 10 nucleotides match TRBD2. This CDR3 has 16 amino acids. V dropped 4 bases and J dropped 3; count of bases not matched to a gene: 8. Germline values: CDR1 SGHRS, CDR2 YFSETQ. Written as DNA, the CDR3 is TGCGCCAGCAGCCCCCTCCTAGCGGGAGCAACAGATACGCAGTATTTT. Translated, it gives CASSPLLAGATDTQYF.

This clone was recorded once. The rearrangement links TRBV2 to TRBJ1-2; D is ambiguous. V lost 2 bases and J 7 bases, leaving 11 bases between the germline ends. The germline CDR1 and CDR2 sequences are SNHLY and FYNNEI. The CDR3 consists of 13 residues. The CDR3 bases are TGTGCCAGCAGTGAAAGTCGGGAGCGTGGCTACACCTTC. It translates to CASSESRERGYTF.